This T cell receptor (beta chain) is drawn from a study of siplizumab effects on memory and regulatory T cells. The mixed lymphocyte reaction cells were grown together in coculture at 37°C for 5 to 6 days. As to this clone: Antigen specificity is unknown.

Study results and caveats: Naive or memory phenotype assignment was not possible for roughly 75-95% of proliferating CD4+ or CD8+ clones. Mapping to unstimulated subsets was achieved for only a minor fraction of alloreactive clones.

Germline V lookup: CDR1 SQVTM, CDR2 ANQGSEA. This CDR3 has 12 amino acids. Trimming shortened V by 6 bases and J by 3 bases, and 10 bases separated the two germline ends. Produced via immunoSEQ multiplex PCR; TCRdb's table is partial and in-frame only. Among about 12,000 clones listed, around 43% were seen once. This sequence originates from a human donor in good health; the cells came from an allogeneic mixed lymphocyte reaction. Some clones in this sample may be carry-over from other donors' samples. The rearrangement joins TRBV29-1 to TRBJ2-3; D is undetermined. The sample was CFSE-low (dividing) CD8+ T cells sorted from an allogeneic mixed lymphocyte reaction. CDR3 sequence (DNA): TGCAGCGTGGTCAGAGAGACAGATACGCAGTATTTT. The encoded protein is CSVVRETDTQYF.